Listed here are 26 T cell receptor beta chains from one sample, sequenced in a study of monozygotic twins with inflammatory bowel disease. TCRdb reprocessed the 5' RACE reads, with one entry per CDR3 protein and no DNA. The sample table includes roughly 330,000 distinct CDR3 sequences. Sequencing was carried out using blood. The receptors originated from a human donor with ulcerative colitis or Crohn's disease, or a healthy co-twin of an affected twin (not recorded which).

The chain employs TRBV11-2 and TRBJ1-2; TCRdb's D call of TRBD1 is untestable without DNA. This CDR3 spans 14 amino acids. The germline gives CDR1 SGHAT, CDR2 FQNNGV. The CDR3: CASSEQGPSYGYTF.

The CDR3: CASSLRGGTGFSPLHF. The chain links TRBV7-2 to TRBJ1-6; the D call from TCRdb, TRBD1, cannot be confirmed without DNA. The CDR3 consists of 16 residues. Germline V gene sequence: CDR1 SGHTA, CDR2 FQGNSA.

The chain has TRBV27 and TRBJ1-1; TCRdb's D gene call, TRBD1, goes unchecked for lack of DNA. This CDR3 spans 15 amino acids. Germline-derived CDR1 and CDR2 are MNHEY and SMNVEV (reference sequence). This chain's CDR3 is CASSPWGQQNTEAFF.

This rearrangement joins TRBV9 to TRBJ2-5. CDR1 is SGDLS, CDR2 YYNGEE, per germline. The CDR3 runs to 14 residues. CDR3 sequence reads: CASSGGPSQETQYF.

The chain recombines TRBV13 with TRBJ2-1; the TCRdb D gene call, TRBD2, has no DNA to confirm it. Germline V gene lookup returns CDR1 PRHDT and CDR2 FYEKMQ (reference sequence). The CDR3 covers 14 residues. CDR3 amino acids: CASSLRGTGDEQFF.

This chain uses TRBV20-1 with TRBJ1-2. The CDR3 extends over 12 amino acids. The germline V gene encodes CDR1 DFQATT and CDR2 SNEGSKA (reference sequence). CDR3 loop: CSATKRVYGYTF.

The CDR3 loop reads CASSPRQRTGVLYEQYF. The chain is built from TRBV11-2 and TRBJ2-7; TCRdb gives TRBD1 as the D gene, but with no DNA this cannot be confirmed. Germline CDR1 and CDR2: SGHAT and FQNNGV. This CDR3 has 17 amino acids.

The chain couples TRBV5-1 to TRBJ2-1; checking the TCRdb D call of TRBD1 is not possible without DNA. In germline, CDR1 is SGHRS, CDR2 YFSETQ. This CDR3 has 15 amino acids. The CDR3 loop reads CASSSPGQGIFGQFF.

This chain connects TRBV11-2 to TRBJ2-1; the TCRdb call, TRBD2, lacks DNA for checking. Germline V gene sequence: CDR1 SGHAT, CDR2 FQNNGV. This CDR3 comprises 16 residues. The CDR3 region is CASSNLPLTSMGEQFF. Full variable domain (outside the CDR3, taken from reference TRBV11-2 and TRBJ2-1): EAGVAQSPRYKIIEKRQSVAFWCNPISGHATLYWYQQILGQGPKLLIQFQNNGVVDDSQLPKDRFSAERLKGVDSTLKIQPAKLEDSAVYLCASSNLPLTSMGEQFFGPGTRLTVL.

V is TRBV21-1 and J is TRBJ1-6; there is no DNA to check the TCRdb D call of TRBD1. TRBV21-1 is an annotated pseudogene. The CDR3 consists of 14 residues. The CDR3 sequence: CASSSRDSNSPLHF.

The chain couples TRBV5-1 to TRBJ1-1. The CDR3 is made up of 17 amino acids. Germline V gives CDR1 SGHRS, CDR2 YFSETQ. CDR3 region: CASSLGGLHLENTEAFF.

The chain is built from TRBV19 and TRBJ2-7; TCRdb calls TRBD1, which cannot be checked without DNA. The CDR3 has 12 amino acids. CDR1 is LNHDA, CDR2 SQIVND, per germline (reference sequence). The CDR3 protein is CASSDRNYEQYF. Complete variable domain (other parts from reference TRBV19 and TRBJ2-7): DGGITQSPKYLFRKEGQNVTLSCEQNLNHDAMYWYRQDPGQGLRLIYYSQIVNDFQKGDIAEGYSVSREKKESFPLTVTSAQKNPTAFYLCASSDRNYEQYFGPGTRLTVT.

The CDR3 region is CASRSGGAVEQFF. The chain uses TRBV28 and TRBJ2-1; TCRdb outputs TRBD2, but without DNA this stays unchecked. This CDR3 is built from 13 residues. CDR1 MDHEN and CDR2 SYDVKM come from the germline V gene.

The rearrangement uses TRBV7-2 and TRBJ2-1. This CDR3 spans 13 amino acids. Germline assignment: CDR1 SGHTA and CDR2 FQGNSA. CDR3 loop: CASSPSVGNEQFF.

The chain is built from TRBV10-3 and TRBJ2-7. The CDR3 spans 13 residues. Germline lookup yields CDR1 ENHRY and CDR2 SYGVKD. CDR3 loop: CAIRIGSSYEQYF.

The rearrangement uses TRBV4-1 and TRBJ2-5. The CDR3 covers 13 residues. Germline CDR1 is MGHRA and CDR2 is YSYEKL. This CDR3 reads CASSQDSGETQYF.

The chain carries TRBV12-3 or TRBV12-4 and TRBJ2-7; TCRdb indicates TRBD1, and absent DNA this call remains unverified. CDR3 length equals 15 residues. CDR3 in amino acids: CASRKGDRNSYEQYF.

The rearrangement links TRBV20-1 to TRBJ2-7; there is no DNA to check the TCRdb D call of TRBD2. CDR1 is DFQATT, CDR2 SNEGSKA, per germline (reference sequence). The CDR3 is 15 amino acids. This CDR3 reads CSARENILADYEQYF.

The chain links TRBV5-1 to TRBJ2-5; TCRdb proposes TRBD1, but this gene call is untestable without DNA. The germline V gene has CDR1 SGHRS and CDR2 YFSETQ. CDR3 size: 14 residues. The CDR3 loop reads CASSPQGGKETQYF.

The V and J genes are TRBV5-1 and TRBJ2-1. Germline V gives CDR1 SGHRS, CDR2 YFSETQ. The CDR3 extends over 11 amino acids. CDR3 region: CASSFGVEQFF.

The chain combines TRBV4-3 with TRBJ2-3; TCRdb names TRBD2, which stays unverified in the absence of DNA. The CDR3 is 17 amino acids. In germline, CDR1 is LGHNA, CDR2 YSLEER. The CDR3 sequence: CASSPSKSGGGEDTQYF.

CDR3 in amino acids: CSARVATHGYTF. This chain joins TRBV20-1 and TRBJ1-2. Germline V lookup: CDR1 DFQATT, CDR2 SNEGSKA (reference sequence). The CDR3 spans 12 residues.

The chain couples TRBV10-3 to TRBJ2-7; TCRdb's D call, TRBD1, is unchecked because there is no DNA. The CDR3 length is 17 residues. In germline, CDR1 is ENHRY, CDR2 SYGVKD. The CDR3 is CAISESGIRGKAYEQYF.

The rearrangement links TRBV28 to TRBJ1-5; TCRdb proposes TRBD1, but this gene call is untestable without DNA. This CDR3 region has 15 residues. The germline CDR1 and CDR2 sequences are MDHEN and SYDVKM. The CDR3 is CASSPGASNNQPQHF.

The chain is built from TRBV7-2 and TRBJ1-2; the TCRdb D gene call, TRBD1, has no DNA to confirm it. CDR1 is SGHTA, CDR2 FQGNSA, per germline. The CDR3 loop spans 12 amino acids. CDR3 sequence reads: CASSFDRGGYTF.

The rearrangement joins TRBV12-3 or TRBV12-4 to TRBJ1-2; without DNA, the TCRdb call of TRBD1 cannot be checked. This CDR3 is built from 15 residues. CDR3 sequence: CASSLAPARFYGYTF.